These T cell receptor beta chains were read from a single sample in a study of CDR3 diversity in severe acne. MiXCR was run by TCRdb on the PCR reads, yielding one entry per CDR3 protein. Of some 84,000 distinct CDR3 sequences in the sample, around 50% were seen once. Input material: blood. These receptors were taken from a male donor in good health, without acne. CDR3s include the opening cysteine and the closing phenylalanine or tryptophan. Fields, in order: J gene, clone size, D gene, V gene, CDR3 DNA, CDR3 protein. A D gene is named only where the DNA matches it firmly. Clone sizes are given selectively: once, few, many, or a class where the clone is expanded.

J gene: TRBJ1-6; clone size: NA; D gene: TRBD1; V gene: TRBV7-9; CDR3 DNA: TGTGCCAGCAGCTTGGACGGGACAGCCAATTCACCCCTCCACTTT; CDR3 protein: CASSLDGTANSPLHF
J gene: TRBJ2-7; clone size: few; D gene: NA; V gene: TRBV4-2; CDR3 DNA: TGTGCCAGCAGCTTGGTTCAGGGGAGCTCCTACGAGCAGTACTTC; CDR3 protein: CASSLVQGSSYEQYF
J gene: TRBJ2-7; clone size: NA; D gene: TRBD2; V gene: TRBV20-1; CDR3 DNA: TGCAGTGCTAGACCCAATAGCGGGAGCGGATCCTACGAGCAGTACTTC; CDR3 protein: CSARPNSGSGSYEQYF
J gene: TRBJ1-2; clone size: NA; D gene: TRBD1; V gene: TRBV19; CDR3 DNA: TGTGCCAGTGACCTAGGGGGACAGGCGGCATTAGGCTATGGCTACACCTTC; CDR3 protein: CASDLGGQAALGYGYTF
J gene: TRBJ2-7; clone size: medium-sized; D gene: NA; V gene: TRBV12-3/TRBV12-4; CDR3 DNA: TGTGCCAGCAGGTGGCAGGGGGAGCAGTACTTC; CDR3 protein: CASRWQGEQYF
J gene: TRBJ1-2; clone size: NA; D gene: TRBD1; V gene: TRBV6-6; CDR3 DNA: TGTGCCAGCAGAGCCTCCGGGACAGGGGACGGCTACACCTTC; CDR3 protein: CASRASGTGDGYTF
J gene: TRBJ2-7; clone size: NA; D gene: TRBD1; V gene: TRBV19; CDR3 DNA: TGTGCCAGTAGTATTCAGTCGTTAGGGACAGGGGGCAGAAACGAGCAGTACTTC; CDR3 protein: CASSIQSLGTGGRNEQYF
J gene: TRBJ1-1; clone size: NA; D gene: NA; V gene: TRBV9; CDR3 DNA: TGTGCCAGCAGCCCCCAAACGGGAGACACTGAAGCTTTCTTT; CDR3 protein: CASSPQTGDTEAFF
J gene: TRBJ2-3; clone size: NA; D gene: NA; V gene: TRBV9; CDR3 DNA: TGTGCCAGCAGCGTAGCTTTAAATACGCAGTATTTT; CDR3 protein: CASSVALNTQYF
J gene: TRBJ1-1; clone size: NA; D gene: TRBD1; V gene: TRBV7-6; CDR3 DNA: TGTGCCAGCAGCGATCAGCAGGGGGCGACCACTGAAGCTTTCTTT; CDR3 protein: CASSDQQGATTEAFF